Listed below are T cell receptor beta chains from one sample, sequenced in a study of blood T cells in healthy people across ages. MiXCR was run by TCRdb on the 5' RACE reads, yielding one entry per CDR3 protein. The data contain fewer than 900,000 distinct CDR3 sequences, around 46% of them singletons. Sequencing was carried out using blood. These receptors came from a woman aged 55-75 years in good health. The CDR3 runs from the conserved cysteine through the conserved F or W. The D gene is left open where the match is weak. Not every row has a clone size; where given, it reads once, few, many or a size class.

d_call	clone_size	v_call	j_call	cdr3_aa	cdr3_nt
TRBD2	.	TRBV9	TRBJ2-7	CASTILAGSDEQYF	TGTGCCAGCACCATACTAGCGGGATCAGATGAGCAGTACTTC
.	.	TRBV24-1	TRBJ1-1	CATRDPVRSEAFF	TGTGCCACCAGGGATCCAGTCCGCTCTGAAGCTTTCTTT
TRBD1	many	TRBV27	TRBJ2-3	CASSSSGQDTDTQYF	TGTGCCAGCAGTTCCTCCGGACAGGACACAGATACGCAGTATTTT
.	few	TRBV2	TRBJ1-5	CASVGGLGNQPQHF	TGTGCCAGCGTCGGGGGGTTAGGTAATCAGCCCCAGCATTTT
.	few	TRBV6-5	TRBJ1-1	CASSPPVGQGRTEAFF	TGTGCCAGCAGCCCCCCGGTTGGGCAGGGTCGCACTGAAGCTTTCTTT
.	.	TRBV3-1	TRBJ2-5	CASSQDRLFGGETQYF	TGTGCCAGCAGCCAAGATAGGTTGTTTGGTGGTGAGACCCAGTACTTC
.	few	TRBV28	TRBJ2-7	CASSFTRTDHEQYF	TGTGCCAGCAGTTTCACCCGAACGGACCACGAGCAGTACTTC
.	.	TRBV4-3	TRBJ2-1	CASSQGAGDHSYEQFF	TGCGCCAGCAGCCAGGGGGCGGGAGACCACTCCTACGAGCAGTTCTTC
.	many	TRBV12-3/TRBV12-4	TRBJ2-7	CASSLKWGFSEQYF	TGTGCCAGCAGTTTGAAATGGGGATTCTCCGAGCAGTACTTC
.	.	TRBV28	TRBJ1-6	CASRGRDSPPHF	TGTGCCAGCAGGGGCAGGGATTCACCCCCCCACTTT
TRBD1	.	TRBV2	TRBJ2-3	CASSERGTDTDTQYF	TGTGCCAGCAGTGAGAGGGGGACAGACACAGATACGCAGTATTTT
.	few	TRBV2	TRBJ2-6	CASRGWDIPGRAGANVLTF	TGTGCCAGCAGGGGATGGGACATCCCAGGGAGGGCTGGGGCCAACGTCCTGACTTTC
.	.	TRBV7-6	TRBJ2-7	CASSGRDGTYEQYF	TGTGCCAGCAGCGGTCGGGACGGAACCTACGAGCAGTACTTC
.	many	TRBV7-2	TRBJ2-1	CASSFKPGGTEQFF	TGTGCCAGCAGCTTCAAACCAGGGGGGACTGAGCAGTTCTTC
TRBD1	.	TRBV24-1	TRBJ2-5	CATSAWGGTAEETQYF	TGTGCCACCAGTGCTTGGGGTGGGACAGCCGAAGAGACCCAGTACTTC
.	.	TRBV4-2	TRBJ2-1	CASSQESTQTTYNERFF	TGTGCCAGCAGCCAAGAGTCGACGCAAACTACCTACAATGAGCGGTTCTTC
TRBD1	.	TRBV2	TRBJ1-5	CASRFRDSSNQPQHF	TGTGCCAGCAGATTCAGGGACAGTAGCAATCAGCCCCAGCATTTT
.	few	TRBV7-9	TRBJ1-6	CASSLESPLHF	TGTGCCAGCAGCTTAGAATCACCCCTCCACTTT
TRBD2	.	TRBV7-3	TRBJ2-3	CASSLNSGGGTDTQYF	TGTGCCAGCAGCTTAAATAGCGGGGGCGGTACAGATACGCAGTATTTT
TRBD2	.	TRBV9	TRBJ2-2	CASSSPGSGSSTGELFF	TGTGCCAGCAGCAGCCCAGGAAGCGGGAGCAGCACCGGGGAGCTGTTTTTT
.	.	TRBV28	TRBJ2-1	CASRPHGRGEQFF	TGTGCCAGCAGGCCCCATGGGCGAGGTGAGCAGTTCTTC
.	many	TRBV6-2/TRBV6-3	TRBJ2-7	CASRTGGSYEQYF	TGTGCCAGCAGAACCGGGGGCTCCTACGAGCAGTACTTC